These 3 T cell receptor beta chains share one sample of origin, sequenced in a study of blood T cell repertoires in COVID-19. Produced via immunoSEQ multiplex PCR; TCRdb's table is partial and in-frame only. The sample carries about 220,000 clones, around 90% recorded once. The sequencing sample was made of PBMCs or T cells enriched from blood (not recorded which). These receptor sequences come from a man aged 25-40 years who had been exposed to COVID-19.

The CDR3 DNA reads TGTGCCAGCAGCTCGTACGAGCGGGGGGGCGTTGCAGATACGCAGTATTTT. Its protein is CASSSYERGGVADTQYF. The chain carries TRBV5-4 and TRBJ2-3; TRBD2 matches at 10 bases. Trimming at V came to 3 bases and at J to 4 bases, leaving 11 bases not matched to a gene. The CDR3 spans 17 residues. CDR1 and CDR2 from the germline V gene are SGHNT and YYREEE (reference sequence).

The chain employs TRBV7-2 and TRBJ1-2, with 11 bases fitting TRBD1. The V segment lost 5 bases and the J segment 5 bases; nucleotides outside the gene matches: 10. This CDR3 has 16 residues. From germline, CDR1 is SGHTA and CDR2 FQGNSA. The CDR3 DNA reads as TGTGCCAGCAGCCCCGGGACAGGGGGTTCCTTTTATGGCTACACCTTC. Residues: CASSPGTGGSFYGYTF.

The chain is built from TRBV4-2 and TRBJ2-3, with D possibly TRBD2 on 6 matching bases. CDR3 length: 15 residues. Trimming removed 4 bases at V and 0 bases at J, with 11 bases between. Germline V gives CDR1 LGHNA, CDR2 YNFKEQ. The CDR3 loop reads CASSPTAGSTDTQYF. The CDR3 nucleotides are TGTGCCAGCAGCCCCACGGCGGGGAGCACAGATACGCAGTATTTT.